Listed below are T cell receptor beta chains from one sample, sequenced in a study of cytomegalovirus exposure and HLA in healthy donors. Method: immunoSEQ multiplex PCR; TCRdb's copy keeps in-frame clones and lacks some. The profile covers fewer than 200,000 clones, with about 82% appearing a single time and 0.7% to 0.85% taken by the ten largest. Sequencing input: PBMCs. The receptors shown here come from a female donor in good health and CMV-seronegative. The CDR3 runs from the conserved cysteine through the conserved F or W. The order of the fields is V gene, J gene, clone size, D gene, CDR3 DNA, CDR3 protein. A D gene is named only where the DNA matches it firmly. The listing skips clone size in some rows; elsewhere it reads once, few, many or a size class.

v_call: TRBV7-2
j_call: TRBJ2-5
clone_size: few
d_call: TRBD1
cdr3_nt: TGTGCCAGCAGCAGAGATCAGGGGGCGAGGGAGACCCAGTACTTC
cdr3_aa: CASSRDQGARETQYF

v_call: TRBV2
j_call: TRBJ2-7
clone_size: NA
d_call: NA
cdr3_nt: TGTGCCAGCAGGGGAGCTCACGAGCAGTACTTC
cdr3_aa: CASRGAHEQYF

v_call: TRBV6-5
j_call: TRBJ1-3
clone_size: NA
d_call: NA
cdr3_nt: TGTGCCAGCACTAACCCCCCCGGAAACACCATATATTTT
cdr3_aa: CASTNPPGNTIYF

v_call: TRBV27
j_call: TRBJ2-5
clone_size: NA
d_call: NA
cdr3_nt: TGTGCCAGCAGTTTATTATCAGGCCGGGAGACCCAGTACTTC
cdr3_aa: CASSLLSGRETQYF

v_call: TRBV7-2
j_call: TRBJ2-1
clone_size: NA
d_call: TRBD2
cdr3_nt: TGTGCCAGCAGCCCTCGGACTAGCGGGGCCCCGCGGCAGTTCTTC
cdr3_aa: CASSPRTSGAPRQFF

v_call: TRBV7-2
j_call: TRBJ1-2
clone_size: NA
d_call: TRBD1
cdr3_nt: TGTGCCAGCAGCTCCAGGATGGACAGGGGATATGGCTACACCTTC
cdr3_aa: CASSSRMDRGYGYTF

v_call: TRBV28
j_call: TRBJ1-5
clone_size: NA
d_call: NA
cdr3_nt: TGTGCCAGCCATAGATCACATTCGGGACTGCTGAATCAGCCCCAGCATTTT
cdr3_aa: CASHRSHSGLLNQPQHF

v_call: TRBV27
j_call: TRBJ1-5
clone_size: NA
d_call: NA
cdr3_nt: TGTGCCAGCAGTTTATGGGGGGATAGCAATCAGCCCCAGCATTTT
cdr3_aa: CASSLWGDSNQPQHF

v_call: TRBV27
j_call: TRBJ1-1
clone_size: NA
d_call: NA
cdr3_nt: TGTGCCAGCACCCCGGGGGGTTGGGACACTGAAGCTTTCTTT
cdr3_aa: CASTPGGWDTEAFF

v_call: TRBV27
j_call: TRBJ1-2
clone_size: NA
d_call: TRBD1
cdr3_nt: TGTGCCAGCAGTTTATCTTACTCCCAGGGGGCGCCCGGCTACACCTTC
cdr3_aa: CASSLSYSQGAPGYTF

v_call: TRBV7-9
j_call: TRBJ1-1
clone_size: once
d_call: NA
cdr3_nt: TGTGCCAGCCGAGGGGGGGCCCGGCTTGAAGCTTTCTTT
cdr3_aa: CASRGGARLEAFF

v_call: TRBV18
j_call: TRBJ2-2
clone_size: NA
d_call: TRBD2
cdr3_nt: TGTGCCAGCTCACCACGACTAGCGGGAGGGCCCGCCGACACCGGGGAGCTGTTTTTT
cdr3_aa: CASSPRLAGGPADTGELFF

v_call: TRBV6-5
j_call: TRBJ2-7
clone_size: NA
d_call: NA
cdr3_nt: TGTGCCAGCAGTTACTCCGACCGGGGTTGGGAGCAGTACTTC
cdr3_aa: CASSYSDRGWEQYF

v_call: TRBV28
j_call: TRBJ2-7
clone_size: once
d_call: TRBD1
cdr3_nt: TGTGCCAGCAGTTTTCTGGACAGGGGCTACGAGCAGTACTTC
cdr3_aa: CASSFLDRGYEQYF

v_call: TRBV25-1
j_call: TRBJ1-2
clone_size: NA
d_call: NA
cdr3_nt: TGTGCCAGCAGTGAATTGGAGGTCTATGGCTACACCTTC
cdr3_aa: CASSELEVYGYTF

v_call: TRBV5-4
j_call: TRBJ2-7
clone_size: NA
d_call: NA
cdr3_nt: TGTGCCAGCAGCGTTACAGGGTTCTACGAGCAGTACTTC
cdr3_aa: CASSVTGFYEQYF

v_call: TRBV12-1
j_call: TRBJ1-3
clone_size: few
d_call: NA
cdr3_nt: TGTGCCAGCGCCGTGACCGGGACAGCAGGGGGGCCTGGAAACACCATATATTTT
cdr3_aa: CASAVTGTAGGPGNTIYF

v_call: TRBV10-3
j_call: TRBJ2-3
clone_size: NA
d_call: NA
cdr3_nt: TGTGCCATCAGTGATTCAGGGGTGGGGACAGATACGCAGTATTTT
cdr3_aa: CAISDSGVGTDTQYF

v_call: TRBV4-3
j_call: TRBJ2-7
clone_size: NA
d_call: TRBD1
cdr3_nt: TGCGCCAGCAGCCGTGCTGGGGGCCGGGACAGGGGGGCCTACGAGCAGTACTTC
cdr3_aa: CASSRAGGRDRGAYEQYF

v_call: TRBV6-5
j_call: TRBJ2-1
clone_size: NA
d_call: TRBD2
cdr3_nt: TGTGCCAGCAGTTACTCGGGAGGGAGCGATGAGCAGTTCTTC
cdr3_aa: CASSYSGGSDEQFF

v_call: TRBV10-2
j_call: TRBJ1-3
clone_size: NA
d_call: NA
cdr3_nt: TGCGCCAGCATGGGGAGCTCTGGAAACACCATATATTTT
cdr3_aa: CASMGSSGNTIYF

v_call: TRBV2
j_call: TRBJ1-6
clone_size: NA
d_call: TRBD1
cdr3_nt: TGTGCCAGCAGCCCGTTAGGACAGGGTAATTCACCCCTCCACTTT
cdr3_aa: CASSPLGQGNSPLHF

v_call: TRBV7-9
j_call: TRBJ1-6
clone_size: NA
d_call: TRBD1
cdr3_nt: TGTGCCAGCAGCTTAAGCACAGGGGCATCACCCCTCCACTTT
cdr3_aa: CASSLSTGASPLHF

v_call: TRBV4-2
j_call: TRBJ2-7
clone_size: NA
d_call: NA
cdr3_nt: TGTGCCAGCAGCCATGGTTGGGACTTAGGAGAGCAGTACTTC
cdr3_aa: CASSHGWDLGEQYF

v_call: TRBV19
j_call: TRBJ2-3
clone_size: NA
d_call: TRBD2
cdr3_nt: TGTGCCAGTAGTACTAGAGCGGGGGGGCCCGCAGATACGCAGTATTTT
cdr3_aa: CASSTRAGGPADTQYF

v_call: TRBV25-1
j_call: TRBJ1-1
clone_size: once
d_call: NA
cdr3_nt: TGTGCCAGCAGTGGGAGGATCTGGGGGGACACTGAAGCTTTCTTT
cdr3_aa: CASSGRIWGDTEAFF

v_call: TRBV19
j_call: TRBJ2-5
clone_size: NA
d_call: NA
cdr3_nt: TGTGCCAGTAGTAGACGCCGGGACTCGGGCGTCGAGACCCAGTACTTC
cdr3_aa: CASSRRRDSGVETQYF

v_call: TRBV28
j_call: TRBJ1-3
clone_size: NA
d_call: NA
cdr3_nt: TGTGCCAGCAGCCGACACTCTGGAAACACCATATATTTT
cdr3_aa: CASSRHSGNTIYF

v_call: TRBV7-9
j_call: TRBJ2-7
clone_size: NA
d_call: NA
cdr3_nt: TGTGCCAGCAGCTTATTCTCGCGCGAGCAGTACTTC
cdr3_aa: CASSLFSREQYF

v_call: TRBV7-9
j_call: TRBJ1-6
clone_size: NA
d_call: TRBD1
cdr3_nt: TGTGCCAGCAGCTTGGGGGGGGGACAGGAGAATTCACCCCTCCACTTT
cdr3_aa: CASSLGGGQENSPLHF

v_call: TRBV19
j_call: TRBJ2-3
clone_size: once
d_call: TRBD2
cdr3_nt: TGTGCCAGTAGTATTAGTCCGGGACTAGGCCATTTAACAGATACGCAGTATTTT
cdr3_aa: CASSISPGLGHLTDTQYF

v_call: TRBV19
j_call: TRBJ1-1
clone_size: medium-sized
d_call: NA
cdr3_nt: TGTGCCACTCACGCAGGGTCCGCCACTGAAGCTTTCTTT
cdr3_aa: CATHAGSATEAFF

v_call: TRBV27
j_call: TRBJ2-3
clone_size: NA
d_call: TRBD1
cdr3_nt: TGTGCCAGCCGCCCCCCGGGACAGGGGGCGCCGGGAACAGATACGCAGTATTTT
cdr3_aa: CASRPPGQGAPGTDTQYF

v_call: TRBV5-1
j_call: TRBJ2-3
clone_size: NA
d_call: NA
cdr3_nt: TGCGCCAGCAGCGTGAGGGATACGCAGTATTTT
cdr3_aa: CASSVRDTQYF

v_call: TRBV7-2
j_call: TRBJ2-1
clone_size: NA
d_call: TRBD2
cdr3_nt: TGTGCCAGCACCTTGACTAGCGGGGGCCTTATGGAGCAGTTCTTC
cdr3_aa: CASTLTSGGLMEQFF

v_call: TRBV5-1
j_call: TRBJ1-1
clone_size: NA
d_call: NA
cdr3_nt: TGCGCCAGCAGGCTGCAGGCCAATGGAAACACTGAAGCTTTCTTT
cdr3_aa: CASRLQANGNTEAFF

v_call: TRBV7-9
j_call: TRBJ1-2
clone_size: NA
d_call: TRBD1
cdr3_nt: TGTGCCAGCAGCTTAGCACCACCGGGACAGGGGGGCTACACCTTC
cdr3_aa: CASSLAPPGQGGYTF

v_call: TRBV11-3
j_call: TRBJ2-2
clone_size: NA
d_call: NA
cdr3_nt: TGTGCCAGCAGCTTTGGGCAGGGCGGAACCGGGGAGCTGTTTTTT
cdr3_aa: CASSFGQGGTGELFF

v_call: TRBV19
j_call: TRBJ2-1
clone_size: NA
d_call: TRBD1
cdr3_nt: TGTGCCAGTACCCGACGAGGACAGGGTATGTCCTACAATGAGCAGTTCTTC
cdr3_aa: CASTRRGQGMSYNEQFF

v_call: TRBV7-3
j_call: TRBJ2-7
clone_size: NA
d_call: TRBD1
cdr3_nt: TGTGCCAGCAGGCTCGGACAGGCCAGCGCCTACGAGCAGTACTTC
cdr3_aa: CASRLGQASAYEQYF

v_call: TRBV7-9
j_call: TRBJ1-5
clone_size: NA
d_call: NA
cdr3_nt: TGTGCCAGCAGCTTAGCGAGGGCGGGGGCAATCAATCAGCCCCAGCATTTT
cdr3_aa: CASSLARAGAINQPQHF

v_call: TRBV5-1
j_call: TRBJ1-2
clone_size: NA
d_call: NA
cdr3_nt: TGCGCCAGCAGCCCCCTACAGACTCGCGGAGGCTGGGGCTACACCTTC
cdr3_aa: CASSPLQTRGGWGYTF